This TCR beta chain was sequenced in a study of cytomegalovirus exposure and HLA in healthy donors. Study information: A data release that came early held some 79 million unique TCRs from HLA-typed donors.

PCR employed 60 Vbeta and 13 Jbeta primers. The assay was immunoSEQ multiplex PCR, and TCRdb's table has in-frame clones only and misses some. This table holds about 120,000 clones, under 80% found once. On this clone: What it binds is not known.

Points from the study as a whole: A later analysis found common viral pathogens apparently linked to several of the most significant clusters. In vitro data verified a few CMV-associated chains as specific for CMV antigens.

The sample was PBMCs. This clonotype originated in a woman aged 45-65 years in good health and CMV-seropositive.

As DNA, the CDR3 is TGTGCCAGCAGCCCCATCGGGGGGTTGGGGTATGGCTACACCTTC. Protein: CASSPIGGLGYGYTF. The chain carries TRBV11-2 and TRBJ1-2; maybe TRBD1 (5 bases). From germline, CDR1 is SGHAT and CDR2 FQNNGV. CDR3 length equals 15 residues. V shed 5 bases and J shed 5 bases, with 18 bases lying between them.